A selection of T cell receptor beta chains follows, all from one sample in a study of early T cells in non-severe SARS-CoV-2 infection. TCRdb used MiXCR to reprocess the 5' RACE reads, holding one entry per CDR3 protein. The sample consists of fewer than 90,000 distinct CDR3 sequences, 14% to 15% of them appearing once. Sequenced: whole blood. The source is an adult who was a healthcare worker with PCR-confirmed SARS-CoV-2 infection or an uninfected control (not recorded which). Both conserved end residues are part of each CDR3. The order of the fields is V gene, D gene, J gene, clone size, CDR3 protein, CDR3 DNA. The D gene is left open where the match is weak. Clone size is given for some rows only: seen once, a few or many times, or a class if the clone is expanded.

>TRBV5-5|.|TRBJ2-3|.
CASRHSWREPTTDTQYF
TGTGCCAGCAGACACTCCTGGCGCGAACCTACCACAGATACGCAGTATTTT
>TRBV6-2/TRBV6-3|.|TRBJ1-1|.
CASNPLGGNTEAFF
TGTGCCAGCAACCCCTTAGGGGGAAACACTGAAGCTTTCTTT
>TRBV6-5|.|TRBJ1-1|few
CASNAQGGTEAFF
TGTGCCAGCAACGCACAGGGCGGCACTGAAGCTTTCTTT
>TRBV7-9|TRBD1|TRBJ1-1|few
CASSLRPGTGIWNTEAFF
TGTGCCAGCAGCTTACGTCCCGGGACAGGTATTTGGAACACTGAAGCTTTCTTT
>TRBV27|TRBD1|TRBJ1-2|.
CASSQDRAYGYTF
TGTGCCAGCAGTCAGGACAGGGCTTATGGCTACACCTTC
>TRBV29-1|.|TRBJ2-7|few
CSAGGGGNLGGEQYF
TGCAGCGCCGGGGGCGGGGGCAACCTCGGCGGCGAGCAGTACTTC
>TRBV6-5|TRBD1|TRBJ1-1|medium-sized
CATGTGGTEAFF
TGTGCCACTGGGACAGGGGGTACTGAAGCTTTCTTT
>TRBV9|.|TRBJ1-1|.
CASSATGSPEAFF
TGTGCCAGCAGCGCTACAGGGTCCCCTGAAGCTTTCTTT
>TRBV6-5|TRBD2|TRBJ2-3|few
CASRPGGAYTQYF
TGTGCCAGCAGACCGGGAGGCGCATATACGCAGTATTTT
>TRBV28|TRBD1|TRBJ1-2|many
CASSLDPGGAYLTNYGYTF
TGTGCCAGCAGTTTAGACCCAGGGGGCGCGTATTTGACTAACTATGGCTACACCTTC
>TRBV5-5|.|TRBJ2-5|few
CASTSRHGQETQYF
TGTGCCAGCACCTCCCGACACGGCCAAGAGACCCAGTACTTC
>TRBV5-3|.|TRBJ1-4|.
CARIPDVATNEKLFF
TGTGCCAGAATCCCGGACGTAGCAACTAATGAAAAACTGTTTTTT
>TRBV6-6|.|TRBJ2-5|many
CASSYSTPRRDQETQYF
TGTGCCAGCAGTTACTCGACGCCCCGGAGGGACCAAGAGACCCAGTACTTC
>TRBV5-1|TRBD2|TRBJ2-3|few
CASSLVSSGGSTQYF
TGCGCCAGCAGCTTGGTATCTAGCGGGGGGTCTACGCAGTATTTT
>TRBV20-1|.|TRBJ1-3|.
CSARPAGGTGGNTIYF
TGCAGTGCTAGGCCCGCCGGGGGCACGGGGGGAAACACCATATATTTT
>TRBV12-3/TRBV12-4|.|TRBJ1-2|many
CASSFQGRNGYTF
TGTGCCAGCAGTTTTCAGGGCAGGAATGGCTACACCTTC
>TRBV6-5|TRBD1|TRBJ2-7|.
CASSRGGQGAGEQYF
TGTGCCAGCAGTCGCGGGGGACAGGGGGCTGGCGAGCAGTACTTC
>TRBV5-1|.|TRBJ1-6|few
CASSLQSLGSFNNSPLHF
TGCGCCAGCAGCTTGCAGTCCCTCGGCAGTTTTAATAATTCACCCCTCCACTTT
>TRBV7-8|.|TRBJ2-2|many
CASSLYRGAGELFF
TGTGCCAGCAGCTTATACCGTGGGGCCGGGGAGCTGTTTTTT
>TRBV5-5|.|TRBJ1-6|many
CASSPTGNSPLHF
TGTGCCAGCAGCCCTACAGGGAATTCACCCCTCCACTTT
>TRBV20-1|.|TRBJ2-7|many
CSARGAGSPLYEQYF
TGCAGTGCTAGGGGGGCGGGCAGTCCCCTCTACGAGCAGTACTTC
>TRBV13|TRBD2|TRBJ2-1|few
CASSRLAGGPDNEQFF
TGTGCCAGCAGCAGACTAGCGGGGGGGCCTGACAATGAGCAGTTCTTC
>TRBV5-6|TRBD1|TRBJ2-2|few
CASSTGTGDTGELFF
TGTGCCAGCAGCACCGGGACAGGGGACACCGGGGAGCTGTTTTTT
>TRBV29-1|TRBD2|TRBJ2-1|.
CSVRGGPVDEQFF
TGCAGCGTTCGCGGGGGACCGGTCGATGAGCAGTTCTTC
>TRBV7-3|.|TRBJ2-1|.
CASSHRGGPSYNEQFF
TGTGCCAGCAGCCATCGGGGTGGGCCCTCCTACAATGAGCAGTTCTTC
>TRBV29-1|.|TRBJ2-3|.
CSVESGARTDTQYF
TGCAGCGTTGAGTCGGGGGCCAGGACAGATACGCAGTATTTT
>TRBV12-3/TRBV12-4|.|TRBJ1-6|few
CASSQDTRGYNSPLHF
TGTGCCAGCAGCCAGGACACCCGAGGATATAATTCACCCCTCCACTTT
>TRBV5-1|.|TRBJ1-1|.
CASSTGPANTEAFF
TGCGCCAGCAGCACGGGGCCAGCTAACACTGAAGCTTTCTTT
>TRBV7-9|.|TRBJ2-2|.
CASSLKQGTGELFF
TGTGCCAGCAGCTTAAAGCAGGGCACCGGGGAGCTGTTTTTT
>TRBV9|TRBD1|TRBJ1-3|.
CASSLSTGTELLSGNTIYF
TGTGCCAGCAGCTTATCAACCGGGACAGAGCTCCTCTCTGGAAACACCATATATTTT
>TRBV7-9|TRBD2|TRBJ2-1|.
CASSPSGEVNEQFF
TGTGCCAGCAGCCCTAGCGGGGAGGTGAATGAGCAGTTCTTC
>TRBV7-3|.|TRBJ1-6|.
CASSLTNSPDSPLHF
TGTGCCAGCAGCTTAACGAACAGCCCTGATTCACCCCTCCACTTT
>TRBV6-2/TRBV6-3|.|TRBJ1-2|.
CASSILNRTAGNYGYTF
TGTGCCAGCAGTATTTTAAATCGGACGGCGGGGAACTATGGCTACACCTTC
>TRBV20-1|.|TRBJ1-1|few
CSAPKAWAGEAFF
TGCAGTGCCCCCAAGGCCTGGGCGGGGGAAGCTTTCTTT
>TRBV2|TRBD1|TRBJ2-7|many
CASTGQGAGEQYF
TGTGCCAGCACGGGACAGGGGGCGGGTGAGCAGTACTTC
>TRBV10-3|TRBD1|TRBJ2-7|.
CAISEYDRGYEQYF
TGTGCCATCAGTGAGTACGACAGGGGCTACGAGCAGTACTTC
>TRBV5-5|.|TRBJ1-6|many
CASSGQNSPLHF
TGTGCCAGCAGTGGACAGAATTCACCCCTCCACTTT
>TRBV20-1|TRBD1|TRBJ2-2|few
CSASDRGNTGELFF
TGCAGTGCTTCAGACAGGGGGAATACCGGGGAGCTGTTTTTT
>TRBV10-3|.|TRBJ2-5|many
CASTRGGETQYF
TGTGCCAGCACCAGGGGTGGAGAGACCCAGTACTTC
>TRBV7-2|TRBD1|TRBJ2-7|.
CASSTGVYEQYF
TGTGCCAGCAGCACAGGGGTCTACGAGCAGTACTTC
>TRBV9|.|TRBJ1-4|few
CASSVGHLQGGEKLFF
TGTGCCAGCAGCGTAGGTCATCTACAGGGTGGCGAAAAACTGTTTTTT
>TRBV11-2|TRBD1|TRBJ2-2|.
CASSVAGTANTGELFF
TGTGCCAGCAGCGTGGCAGGGACAGCGAACACCGGGGAGCTGTTTTTT
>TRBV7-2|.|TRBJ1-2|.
CASSLRISGDKDTSRPYGYTF
TGTGCCAGCAGCTTACGCATCTCGGGAGATAAAGACACCAGTCGCCCCTATGGCTACACCTTC
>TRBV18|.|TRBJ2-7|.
CASSPTDRHEQYF
TGTGCCAGCTCACCAACTGACAGACACGAGCAGTACTTC
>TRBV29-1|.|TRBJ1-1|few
CSASTAMGSEAFF
TGCAGCGCCTCGACAGCGATGGGTTCTGAAGCTTTCTTT
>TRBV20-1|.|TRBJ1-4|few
CSAGGGSGEKLFF
TGCAGTGCCGGAGGGGGGTCCGGGGAAAAACTGTTTTTT
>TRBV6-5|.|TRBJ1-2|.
CASSYLGYGYTF
TGTGCCAGCAGTTACTTAGGCTATGGCTACACCTTC